These T cell receptor beta chains were read from a single sample in a study of CD8+ T cells in alopecia areata. The method was immunoSEQ multiplex PCR; TCRdb's version includes in-frame clones alone and lacks a portion of them. Altogether under 250,000 clones are present, around 57% being singletons, with the ten largest covering roughly 1.5%. Here the sequenced sample was CD4+ T cells sorted from blood, taken at week 4, from a patient treated with tofacitinib. The receptors come from a human donor with alopecia areata. Each CDR3 is given with its conserved first and last residue. The order of the fields is J gene, clone size, D gene, V gene, CDR3 DNA, CDR3 protein. A D gene is named only where the DNA matches it firmly. The size of a clone is reported for some rows only, either as once, few or many, or as a class for expanded clones.

TRBJ2-3	few	.	TRBV29-1	TGCAGCGTTGTGTGGCGGAGTAGCACAGATACGCAGTATTTT	CSVVWRSSTDTQYF
TRBJ2-2	few	TRBD1	TRBV19	TGTGCCAGTAGGGGGACAGGGGAGTCCGGGGAGCTGTTTTTT	CASRGTGESGELFF
TRBJ2-7	.	.	TRBV5-1	TGCGCCAGCAGCCGTAGCAGCCTCCAGGGGACAGAGCAGTACTTC	CASSRSSLQGTEQYF
TRBJ1-5	.	TRBD1	TRBV30	TGTGCCTGGAGTGGGGGGACAGGGACGTATCAGCCCCAGCATTTT	CAWSGGTGTYQPQHF
TRBJ1-5	.	TRBD1	TRBV30	TGTGCCTGGAGTCAGGGGGGCAATCAGCCCCAGCATTTT	CAWSQGGNQPQHF
TRBJ2-3	few	.	TRBV10-3	TGTGCCATCAAAGCCGACGCAGATACGCAGTATTTT	CAIKADADTQYF
TRBJ1-1	few	.	TRBV9	TGTGCCAGCAGCGTAGCCGTGAACACTGAAGCTTTCTTT	CASSVAVNTEAFF
TRBJ2-1	.	.	TRBV7-9	TGTGCCAGCAGCTTCAGGGGCTCAACCTCGAATGAGCAGTTCTTC	CASSFRGSTSNEQFF
TRBJ1-1	.	TRBD1	TRBV25-1	TGTGCCAGCAGTGAATTGGCGACAGGGCACACTGAAGCTTTCTTT	CASSELATGHTEAFF
TRBJ1-2	.	.	TRBV30	TGTGCCTGGAGGGGAGACCGCTATGGCTACACCTTC	CAWRGDRYGYTF
TRBJ2-3	.	.	TRBV5-1	TGCGCCAGCAGCACTTCATGGGATACGCAGTATTTT	CASSTSWDTQYF
TRBJ1-5	.	.	TRBV5-1	TGCGCCAGCAGCCCAGGGGAGATCAATCAGCCCCAGCATTTT	CASSPGEINQPQHF
TRBJ2-2	.	.	TRBV7-2	TGTGCCAGCAGCACTACCGGGTCTAACACCGGGGAGCTGTTTTTT	CASSTTGSNTGELFF
TRBJ2-2	.	TRBD2	TRBV7-3	TGTGCCAGCAGCGAGGGACTAGCGATTGGCGGGGAGCTGTTTTTT	CASSEGLAIGGELFF
TRBJ2-5	.	.	TRBV29-1	TGCAGCGCTGACGGGGAGTGGGGCCAAGAGACCCAGTACTTC	CSADGEWGQETQYF
TRBJ1-1	.	TRBD1	TRBV7-3	TGTGCCAGCAGCTTAGGGACAGTGAACACTGAAGCTTTCTTT	CASSLGTVNTEAFF
TRBJ2-6	few	.	TRBV29-1	TGCAGCGCTCTCGGGGGAGCCAACGTCCTGACTTTC	CSALGGANVLTF
TRBJ1-6	few	.	TRBV29-1	TGCAGCGTTGGTGACAGCCCAAATTCACCCCTCCACTTT	CSVGDSPNSPLHF
TRBJ1-1	.	.	TRBV30	TGTGCCTGGAGTGTCCAGGCCAACACTGAAGCTTTCTTT	CAWSVQANTEAFF
TRBJ2-7	.	.	TRBV29-1	TGCAGCGTTGGTCGCAGGGGATCCTACGAGCAGTACTTC	CSVGRRGSYEQYF
TRBJ1-1	.	.	TRBV6-5	TGTGCCAGCACTATGACGGCGAACACTGAAGCTTTCTTT	CASTMTANTEAFF
TRBJ2-2	.	TRBD2	TRBV10-2	TGCGCCAGCAGTGATCTGCGGGGGACCTCCACCGGGGAGCTGTTTTTT	CASSDLRGTSTGELFF
TRBJ2-7	.	.	TRBV11-2	TGTGCCAGCAGCTCAGCGGACTTCTCCTACGAGCAGTACTTC	CASSSADFSYEQYF
TRBJ2-3	few	TRBD2	TRBV7-3	TGTGCCAGCAGCGCTAGCGGAAGCACAGATACGCAGTATTTT	CASSASGSTDTQYF
TRBJ1-2	once	.	TRBV6-5	TGTGCCAGCAGTTCCCCGGGGATTCCTAACTATGGCTACACCTTC	CASSSPGIPNYGYTF
TRBJ2-3	.	TRBD2	TRBV10-3	TGTGCCGGAGCGGGGGCCACACCTAGCACAGATACGCAGTATTTT	CAGAGATPSTDTQYF
TRBJ2-7	.	TRBD2	TRBV25-1	TGTGCCAGCAGAGGCGGGGGGGCATACGAGCAGTACTTC	CASRGGGAYEQYF
TRBJ1-5	.	.	TRBV4-1	TGCGCCAGCAGCCAAGCAGGGGCAGGCAATCAGCCCCAGCATTTT	CASSQAGAGNQPQHF
TRBJ2-6	few	.	TRBV4-3	TGCGCCAGCAGCCAAGATCTCACCGGGGCCAACGTCCTGACTTTC	CASSQDLTGANVLTF
TRBJ2-7	.	.	TRBV29-1	TGCAGCGTCACAGGCGAAGGAACGCTGGGCGAGCAGTACTTC	CSVTGEGTLGEQYF
TRBJ2-6	few	.	TRBV27	TGTGCCAGCAGCTTCGGGTTTAGGCTATTAAGCTCTGGGGCCAACGTCCTGACTTTC	CASSFGFRLLSSGANVLTF
TRBJ1-2	.	.	TRBV6-5	TGTGCCAGCAGTTACTCGAAGGGGGCTAACTATGGCTACACCTTC	CASSYSKGANYGYTF
TRBJ2-7	.	.	TRBV11-3	TGTGCCAGCAGCTTAGACGACAGCTCCTACGAGCAGTACTTC	CASSLDDSSYEQYF
TRBJ1-6	.	.	TRBV27	TGTGCCAGCAGTTATGGCCCGGTGAATTCACCCCTCCACTTT	CASSYGPVNSPLHF
TRBJ2-3	.	.	TRBV7-3	TGTGCCAGCAGCCCATCCTTTAGGGATACGCAGTATTTT	CASSPSFRDTQYF
TRBJ2-7	.	.	TRBV6-5	TGTGCCAGCCACAGCTTCGGGCTGGCGTCCGAGCAGTACTTC	CASHSFGLASEQYF
TRBJ2-1	.	TRBD2	TRBV4-3	TGCGCCAGCAGCATTAGCGGGGGGGCACTCTATGAGCAGTTCTTC	CASSISGGALYEQFF
TRBJ2-3	.	.	TRBV4-3	TGCGCCAGCAGCCAGGAAATCACAGATACGCAGTATTTT	CASSQEITDTQYF
TRBJ2-3	.	TRBD2	TRBV18	TGTGCCAGCTCACCACCGGTGCGGGGGGGCATGGGCACAGATACGCAGTATTTT	CASSPPVRGGMGTDTQYF
TRBJ1-2	.	TRBD1	TRBV11-2	TGTGCCAGCAACTCCCGGACAGGAAATCACTATGGCTACACCTTC	CASNSRTGNHYGYTF
TRBJ1-5	.	TRBD1	TRBV15	TGTGCCACCAGCAGAGACGGAGGGGGCAGCAATCAGCCCCAGCATTTT	CATSRDGGGSNQPQHF
TRBJ2-7	.	TRBD1	TRBV9	TGTGCCAGCAGCACTCGGACAGGGGGGAACGAGCAGTACTTC	CASSTRTGGNEQYF
TRBJ1-1	once	.	TRBV5-1	TGCGGTCCTAAGGACACTGAAGCTTTCTTT	CGPKDTEAFF
TRBJ2-3	.	TRBD2	TRBV6-6	TGTGCCACATCTAGCGGGGGGAACGCAGATACGCAGTATTTT	CATSSGGNADTQYF
TRBJ1-1	.	.	TRBV25-1	TGTGCCAGCAGTTCTACGATGAACACTGAAGCTTTCTTT	CASSSTMNTEAFF
TRBJ1-6	.	.	TRBV4-3	TGCGCCAGCAGCCAAGAAGGAGGCGGACCCCTCCACTTT	CASSQEGGGPLHF
TRBJ1-2	.	.	TRBV14	TGTGCCAGCAGCCAAGTACCCCACTATGGCTACACCTTC	CASSQVPHYGYTF
TRBJ1-1	.	.	TRBV29-1	TGCAGCGGTCAAGAAGGGAACACTGAAGCTTTCTTT	CSGQEGNTEAFF
TRBJ1-5	few	.	TRBV10-3	TGTGCCATCAGTGAGTCGACCGCGCAGCAGCCCCAGCATTTT	CAISESTAQQPQHF
TRBJ1-6	few	.	TRBV6-5	TGTGCCAGCAGAAGCGGGGGCGGTAATAATTCACCCCTCCACTTT	CASRSGGGNNSPLHF
TRBJ1-2	.	.	TRBV27	TGTGCCAGCAGTTCCCGCGCCAGGCCCACTCTTTATGGCTACACCTTC	CASSSRARPTLYGYTF
TRBJ2-7	.	TRBD2	TRBV29-1	TGCAGCGTTGCGGGCGCGGGACTAGGCTACGAGCAGTACTTC	CSVAGAGLGYEQYF
TRBJ2-1	once	TRBD2	TRBV30	TGTGCCTGGAGTGTAGCGTCTGGTAGCGGGGGTACCCAGTTCTTC	CAWSVASGSGGTQFF
TRBJ2-3	.	TRBD1	TRBV4-3	TGCGCCAGCAGCCCATCGTGGGACAGGGGGAGAGATACGCAGTATTTT	CASSPSWDRGRDTQYF